A single sample gave rise to the 11 T cell receptor beta chains below, sequenced in a study of patients and donors after allogeneic stem cell transplantation. In TCRdb, the RT-PCR reads were re-called with MiXCR into one record per CDR3 protein. Among roughly 10,000 distinct CDR3 sequences listed, 5.5% to 6% were seen once. Sequenced: blood, either unsorted or a sorted T cell fraction (not recorded which). The receptors derive from a human donor who was either an allogeneic HSCT recipient or a stem cell or donor lymphocyte infusion donor (not recorded which). It is not recorded whose cells these are; they may come from a transplant donor.

This clonotype was seen many times. J is TRBJ1-2 and V is TRBV12-3 or TRBV12-4, with no clear D. Deletions cut 5 bases from V and 4 bases from J, with 14 bases between. CDR3 length equals 14 residues. The CDR3 reads CASSPGYVGYGYTF. In DNA, the CDR3 is TGTGCCAGCAGTCCCGGGTACGTGGGCTATGGCTACACCTTC.

This clonotype has a count of ten or more. The chain has TRBV7-8 and TRBJ1-5, with no clear D. V lost 5 bases to trimming and J lost 8 bases, with 10 bases between them. The germline V gene encodes CDR1 SGHVS and CDR2 FQNEAQ. This CDR3 contains 12 residues. CDR3 loop: CASSNRKEPQHF. The CDR3, as DNA: TGTGCCAGCAGCAATCGCAAAGAGCCCCAGCATTTT.

The rearrangement joins TRBV19 to TRBJ2-7; 12 bases match TRBD2. The CDR3 covers 16 residues. V was pared by 8 bases and J by 0 bases, with 8 bases of the junction left unmatched. The V gene's germline CDR1 is LNHDA and CDR2 SQIVND (reference sequence). The CDR3 nucleotides are TGTGCCAGTTGGGGTCGGACTAGCGGGAACTCCTACGAGCAGTACTTC. Encoded protein: CASWGRTSGNSYEQYF.

This clonotype is medium-sized (0.01 to 0.1%) within its sample. The genes are TRBV7-2 and TRBJ1-5; D may be TRBD1 (5 bases). Germline V gives CDR1 SGHTA, CDR2 FQGNSA. V was clipped by 4 bases and J by 2 bases, with 12 bases between them. This CDR3 region has 15 residues. In nucleotides, the CDR3 is TGTGCCAGCAGCTCTACGCCAGGGCGCAATCAGCCCCAGCATTTT. It yields the protein CASSSTPGRNQPQHF. The whole variable domain, remainder taken from reference TRBV7-2 and TRBJ1-5, is GAGVSQSPSNKVTEKGKDVELRCDPISGHTALYWYRQSLGQGLEFLIYFQGNSAPDKSGLPSDRFSAERTGGSVSTLTIQRTQQEDSAVYLCASSSTPGRNQPQHFGDGTRLSIL.

Many counts were recorded for this clonotype. The chain is built from TRBV6-5 and TRBJ1-1, with TRBD1 matching over 9 bases. The V gene end was trimmed by 5 bases and the J gene end by 4 bases; junction bases not matched to a gene: 8. The germline V gene encodes CDR1 MNHEY and CDR2 SVGAGI. There are 15 residues in the CDR3. The CDR3 nucleotides read TGTGCCAGCAGTCCTGGGACAGGGACGGGCACTGAAGCTTTCTTT. Protein sequence: CASSPGTGTGTEAFF.

By share, this clonotype counts as medium-sized. This rearrangement joins TRBV20-1 to TRBJ1-1; weak D call: TRBD1 (6 bases). Germline V gene data show CDR1 as DFQATT and CDR2 as SNEGSKA (reference sequence). The CDR3 spans 13 residues. V gave up 1 base and J gave up 5 bases, with 11 bases separating them. This CDR3 is CSARGQGTTEAFF. The CDR3 coding sequence is TGCAGTGCTAGAGGCCAGGGGACAACTGAAGCTTTCTTT.

Many counts were recorded for this clonotype. The chain links TRBV30 to TRBJ1-1, with unresolved D. V lost 0 bases to trimming and J lost 4 bases, with 9 bases between them. Germline V gives CDR1 GTSNPN, CDR2 SVGIG (reference sequence). The CDR3 covers 13 residues. Here the CDR3 reads CAWSVLGGTEAFF. Here the CDR3 DNA reads TGTGCCTGGAGTGTTCTGGGCGGCACTGAAGCTTTCTTT.

Within the sample, this clonotype is medium-sized. V usage is TRBV20-1 and J usage is TRBJ2-3; D may match TRBD1 or TRBD2 (5 bases each). This CDR3 region has 14 residues. The V gene lost 4 bases and the J gene lost 2 bases, with 13 bases spanning the gap. The V gene's germline CDR1 is DFQATT and CDR2 SNEGSKA (reference sequence). The CDR3 nucleotides are TGCAGTGCTATGAGGGGTGGTAACACAGATACGCAGTATTTT. This sequence encodes CSAMRGGNTDTQYF.

V gene TRBV6-2 or TRBV6-3 combines with J gene TRBJ2-1; 10 bases fit TRBD2. After removal of 3 bases from V and 7 bases from J, the junction contained 3 bases not matched to a gene. The CDR3 covers 14 residues. Germline V lookup: CDR1 MNHEY, CDR2 SVGEGT. CDR3: CASSYLAGVNEQFF. In DNA form, the CDR3 reads TGTGCCAGCAGTTATCTAGCGGGAGTGAATGAGCAGTTCTTC.

As to this clonotype: A much more abundant neighbour one base away suggests this may be a read error. V usage is TRBV20-1 and J usage is TRBJ2-1; the match to TRBD2 covers 8 bases. Germline V gene lookup returns CDR1 DFQATT and CDR2 SNEGSKA (reference sequence). This CDR3 has 14 amino acids. With V trimmed by 8 bases and J by 4 bases, 10 bases remained unmatched. The DNA of the CDR3 is TGCAGTTCTCAACCTAGCGGGCCTTACAATGAGCAGTTCTTC. Its translation: CSSQPSGPYNEQFF.

The chain links TRBV12-3 or TRBV12-4 to TRBJ1-1; D is uncertain. Trimming cost V 2 bases and J 11 bases, with 9 bases left between them. This CDR3 region has 11 residues. The DNA for the CDR3 is TGTGCCAGCAGTTTAATCGGGGAGGCTTTCTTT. This translates into CASSLIGEAFF.